Listed below are T cell receptor beta chains from one sample, sequenced in a study of molecular identifiers for immune sequencing clone quantification. TCRdb reanalysed the PCR reads using MiXCR and keeps one entry per CDR3 protein. The sample has about 630,000 distinct CDR3 sequences; roughly 23% are singletons. The material sequenced was naive CD8+ T cells from blood, with Jurkat cell RNA spiked in. Receptors were obtained from a human donor in good health. Some libraries in this study had Jurkat cell RNA spiked in. Each CDR3 is given with its conserved first and last residue. The order of the fields is clone size, D gene, J gene, V gene, CDR3 DNA, CDR3 protein. D genes are given only for firm matches. Clone size is stated in some rows and not others, as once, few, many or a class when expanded.

>-|TRBD2|TRBJ2-7|TRBV27
TGTGCCAGCAGTTTTTCAACTAGCGGGGAGCAGTACTTC
CASSFSTSGEQYF
>many|-|TRBJ2-2|TRBV19
TGTGCCAGTAGTATAGGAACAAGGAGCACCGGGGAGCTGTTTTTT
CASSIGTRSTGELFF
>-|TRBD2|TRBJ2-3|TRBV9
TGTGCCAGCAGTACCGGGATTAGCGGGGGCTCTAGCACAGATACGCAGTATTTT
CASSTGISGGSSTDTQYF
>few|TRBD2|TRBJ2-3|TRBV7-2
TGTGCCAGCAGCCCCTTTTTGGGGGGGAACACAGATACGCAGTATTTT
CASSPFLGGNTDTQYF
>many|-|TRBJ2-1|TRBV13
TGTGCCAGCAGCTTAGGCCCCGGGACTCTCAACAATGAGCAGTTCTTC
CASSLGPGTLNNEQFF
>few|TRBD2|TRBJ2-2|TRBV28
TGTGCCAGCAGTTTTGAGGCGGGAGGTTTTTTCGGCACCGGGGAGCTGTTTTTT
CASSFEAGGFFGTGELFF
>many|-|TRBJ2-1|TRBV11-2
TGTGCCAGCAGCTTCGGGACTGAGCAGTTCTTC
CASSFGTEQFF
>many|-|TRBJ2-5|TRBV27
TGTGCCAGCAGTTTCTACGGAGAGACCCAGTACTTC
CASSFYGETQYF
>-|-|TRBJ1-2|TRBV23-1
TGCGCCAGCAGTCAATTTCGGCTAGTGCTCTATGGCTACACCTTC
CASSQFRLVLYGYTF
>many|-|TRBJ2-4|TRBV2
TGTGCCAGCCTAGGCCTACGGGAGTCGTTTCAGTACTTC
CASLGLRESFQYF
>many|-|TRBJ2-7|TRBV20-1
TGCAGTGCTAGAGATCAGGGCCTCTACGAGCAGTACTTC
CSARDQGLYEQYF
>few|-|TRBJ1-2|TRBV7-8
TGTGCCAGCAGCCCGGAGGGCGCAGCCACTAACTATGGCTACACCTTC
CASSPEGAATNYGYTF
>-|TRBD1|TRBJ2-2|TRBV6-2/TRBV6-3
TGTGCCAGCAGTTACTGGGCAGGGGGCGCCCCCGGGGAGCTGTTTTTT
CASSYWAGGAPGELFF
>few|-|TRBJ1-4|TRBV7-7
TGTGCTAGCAGCTTAGATCCATCTGATGAAAAACTGTTTTTT
CASSLDPSDEKLFF
>many|TRBD1|TRBJ1-4|TRBV9
TGTGCCAGCAGCGTAGGGACAGGGGGCAGTGAAAAACTGTTTTTT
CASSVGTGGSEKLFF
>many|-|TRBJ2-7|TRBV7-2
TGTGCCAGCAGCTCGATAATACAGGGTAAAGAGCAGTACTTC
CASSSIIQGKEQYF
>few|-|TRBJ1-2|TRBV12-5
TGTGCTAGTGGTTTGGTTACCGGGACCGAGCTTCCTAACTATGGCTACACCTTC
CASGLVTGTELPNYGYTF
>many|-|TRBJ1-1|TRBV20-1
TGCAGTGCCCCCATTTGGGGGATGGGGGCTGAAGCTTTCTTT
CSAPIWGMGAEAFF
>-|-|TRBJ2-7|TRBV28
TGTGTCAGCAGTCACTCCATTATGGACCTGGTAACCACCGACGAGCAGTACTTC
CVSSHSIMDLVTTDEQYF
>-|-|TRBJ2-2|TRBV19
TGTGCCAGTAGTATTTGGGCGCGGACCGGGGAGCTGTTTTTT
CASSIWARTGELFF
>many|TRBD2|TRBJ2-7|TRBV7-2
TGTGCCAGCAGCCAACTAGCGGGGGGCCCTTACGAGCAGTACTTC
CASSQLAGGPYEQYF
>-|-|TRBJ2-5|TRBV4-3
TGCGCCAGCAGCCAAGAGCGCCTCAGGGTTCCCGCCCAGTACTTC
CASSQERLRVPAQYF
>few|TRBD2|TRBJ2-3|TRBV12-3/TRBV12-4
TGTGCCAGCAGTTTCCAGCGGGAGGCGGATGTCCCAGATACGCAGTATTTT
CASSFQREADVPDTQYF
>many|-|TRBJ1-1|TRBV7-2
TGTGCCAGCAGCCATTCCCCTGGATACTTGGACACTGAAGCTTTCTTT
CASSHSPGYLDTEAFF
>many|-|TRBJ1-1|TRBV7-9
TGTGCCAGCAGCAAGGACCCCACAGGGTTGGCTTTCTTT
CASSKDPTGLAFF
>few|-|TRBJ2-1|TRBV19
TGTGCCAGTAGTCCAGGTATGAGCTCCTACAATGAGCAGTTCTTC
CASSPGMSSYNEQFF
>-|-|TRBJ2-7|TRBV4-3
TGCGCCAGCAGCCCCAACGTGGGGGGCGAGCAGTACTTC
CASSPNVGGEQYF
>many|-|TRBJ1-1|TRBV6-5
TGTGCCAGCAGTTACTACCAGGGGACCATGAACACTGAAGCTTTCTTT
CASSYYQGTMNTEAFF
>-|-|TRBJ2-7|TRBV19
TGTGCCAGTAGTATCGTGGCAGGGAGGTACGAGCAGTACTTC
CASSIVAGRYEQYF
>few|-|TRBJ1-5|TRBV19
TGTGCCAGTAGTATATACCGGGGGCGGGAAAGCAATCAGCCCCGGCATTTT
CASSIYRGRESNQPRHF
>-|-|TRBJ2-3|TRBV4-3
TGCGCCAGCAGCCAAGCAATGAAGACAGATACGCAGTATTTT
CASSQAMKTDTQYF
>-|-|TRBJ2-1|TRBV20-1
TGCAGTGCTAGGCGCGGGGGCCCTGCCGGGGAGCAGTTCTTC
CSARRGGPAGEQFF
>-|-|TRBJ1-4|TRBV7-6
TGTGCCAGCAGCTTAAAGTCTTCGGCGGAAAAACTGTTTTTT
CASSLKSSAEKLFF
>many|TRBD1|TRBJ1-1|TRBV12-3/TRBV12-4
TGTGCCAGCAGTCCCAGTGGAGGGGGCGCTTGGTTGGGCACTGAAGCTTTCTTT
CASSPSGGGAWLGTEAFF
>few|TRBD1|TRBJ2-7|TRBV12-3/TRBV12-4
TGTGCCAGCAGTCCAGGGACAGGTTTCGTGTACGAGCAGTACTTC
CASSPGTGFVYEQYF
>-|TRBD1|TRBJ1-2|TRBV19
TGTGCCAGTAGTCCCGGGACAGGGGGCGCGGGCTATGGCTACACCTTC
CASSPGTGGAGYGYTF
>-|TRBD2|TRBJ2-7|TRBV7-6
TGTGCCAGCAGCTTAGGGGGACTAGCGGCCGAGCGGTACTTC
CASSLGGLAAERYF
>many|-|TRBJ2-3|TRBV6-5
TGTGCCAGCAGTTACTCGAAACTCAACGGACAGCCCCAAAGCACAGATACGCAGTATTTT
CASSYSKLNGQPQSTDTQYF
>-|TRBD1|TRBJ2-7|TRBV28
TGTGCCAGCAGGCCTCCGGGACAGCCCTACGAGCAGTACTTC
CASRPPGQPYEQYF
>many|-|TRBJ1-2|TRBV12-3/TRBV12-4
TGTGCCAGCAAGTACAGCTATGGCTACACCTTC
CASKYSYGYTF